This TCR beta chain was sequenced during a study of blood T cell repertoires in COVID-19. Study-level information: Nucleic acid was either cDNA or gDNA, and it came from T cells, B-cell-depleted T cells, or PBMCs.

The CDR3 sequence is 16 residues long. Losses at the gene ends were 4 bases for V and 4 bases for J; bases not matched to a gene: 6. Germline V lookup: CDR1 SGHRS, CDR2 YFSETQ. Sequenced by immunoSEQ multiplex PCR; TCRdb stores in-frame clones only, minus some. The table lists tens of thousands of clones, 88% of them singletons, with more than 8% in the top ten. The specimen was peripheral blood. The J gene is TRBJ2-7, the V gene TRBV5-1, with 15 bases aligning to TRBD2. The clonotype originates from a man aged 55 to 69 with active COVID-19. This CDR3 is CASSQIGLAGGYEQYF. The CDR3, as DNA: TGCGCCAGCAGCCAAATTGGACTAGCGGGAGGGTACGAGCAGTACTTC.